The 15 T cell receptor beta chains below come from one sample, sequenced in a study of T cell changes during pregnancy in multiple sclerosis. Measured with immunoSEQ multiplex PCR; TCRdb has only the in-frame clones, and not every one. This table has under 55,000 clones, 93% appearing once. The specimen was peripheral blood, collected in the second trimester of pregnancy. The source of these receptors is a female donor with multiple sclerosis, enrolled in a pregnancy study.

The V gene is TRBV7-3, the J gene TRBJ2-3; perhaps TRBD2 as D (5 bases). Germline V gene data show CDR1 as SGHTA and CDR2 as FQGTGA. The CDR3 has 16 amino acids. V lost 5 bases and J 1 base, leaving 16 bases between the germline ends. The CDR3 sequence is CASSRYPAAGTDTQYF. DNA for the CDR3: TGTGCCAGCAGCCGATACCCAGCGGCCGGCACAGATACGCAGTATTTT. Full variable domain (rest looked up from reference TRBV7-3 and TRBJ2-3): GAGVSQTPSNKVTEKGKYVELRCDPISGHTALYWYRQSLGQGPEFLIYFQGTGAADDSGLPNDRFFAVRPEGSVSTLKIQRTERGDSAVYLCASSRYPAAGTDTQYFGPGTRLTVL.

The chain uses TRBV7-2 and TRBJ1-3; 7 nucleotides match TRBD1. CDR1 SGHTA and CDR2 FQGNSA come from the germline V gene. Trimming removed 5 bases from V and 3 bases from J; junction bases left unmatched: 4. The length of the CDR3 is 14 residues. The CDR3: CASSPTGFGNTIYF. The CDR3 DNA sequence: TGTGCCAGCAGCCCGACAGGGTTTGGAAACACCATATATTTT.

This clone was counted once. The J gene is TRBJ2-3, the V gene TRBV10-3; 8 bases agree with TRBD2. CDR1 ENHRY and CDR2 SYGVKD come from the germline V gene. This CDR3 region has 15 residues. V lost 4 bases to trimming and J lost 4 bases; unmatched junction nucleotides: 7. For the CDR3, the DNA is TGTGCCATCAGTGGGAAGCGGGAGTTCTCAGATACGCAGTATTTT. Translation gives CAISGKREFSDTQYF.

This clone is a singleton in its sample. The chain combines TRBV5-4 with TRBJ1-1, with a weak D call TRBD1 (5 bases). The CDR3 loop spans 13 amino acids. V was clipped by 3 bases and J by 1 base, with 7 bases between them. CDR1 and CDR2 (germline): SGHNT, YYREEE (reference sequence). The CDR3 bases are TGTGCCAGCAGCTCCGGACAGAACACTGAAGCTTTCTTT. Protein: CASSSGQNTEAFF.

The chain links TRBV11-3 to TRBJ2-7; 7 bases line up with TRBD1. The trim removed 9 bases at V and 5 bases at J, leaving 10 bases unmatched. In germline, CDR1 is SGHNT, CDR2 YENEEA. The CDR3 consists of 13 residues. The CDR3 loop is CASSGQFLDEQYF. The CDR3 DNA reads as TGTGCCAGTTCGGGACAGTTTCTTGACGAGCAGTACTTC.

J is TRBJ2-5 and V is TRBV18; tentative D call: TRBD2 (6 bases). Per germline, CDR1 KGHSH and CDR2 LQKENI. The CDR3 has 16 residues. V was clipped by 2 bases and J by 2 bases, with 15 bases between them. CDR3 nucleotide sequence: TGTGCCAGCTCACCAACCCAAGGAGGGGATCAAGAGACCCAGTACTTC. Its translation is CASSPTQGGDQETQYF.

The chain carries TRBV7-3 and TRBJ2-6; D gene ambiguous. This CDR3 contains 14 residues. Germline V gives CDR1 SGHTA, CDR2 FQGTGA. The germline V and J ends were trimmed by 4 bases and 1 base, with 5 bases remaining between them. The CDR3 loop is CASSSDSGANVLTF. CDR3 nucleotide sequence: TGTGCCAGCAGCTCAGATTCTGGGGCCAACGTCCTGACTTTC.

The gene calls are TRBV4-1 and TRBJ2-2, with a possible D match to TRBD2 (5 bases). Germline V lookup: CDR1 MGHRA, CDR2 YSYEKL. Trimming took 0 bases from V and 0 from J, leaving 20 bases between them. This CDR3 has 20 residues. The CDR3 reads CASSQDFPHGLAPNTGELFF. CDR3 coding DNA: TGCGCCAGCAGCCAAGATTTCCCACACGGGCTAGCACCGAACACCGGGGAGCTGTTTTTT.

The chain couples TRBV13 to TRBJ2-5; no reliable D call. Trimming pared 4 bases from V and 5 bases from J, leaving 20 bases between. Germline V lookup: CDR1 PRHDT, CDR2 FYEKMQ (reference sequence). The CDR3 is 16 amino acids. CDR3 loop: CASSSRLAAARETQYF. Written as DNA, the CDR3 is TGTGCCAGCAGCTCAAGACTCGCGGCCGCGCGGGAGACCCAGTACTTC. The complete variable domain, with remaining parts taken from reference TRBV13 and TRBJ2-5, reads AAGVIQSPRHLIKEKRETATLKCYPIPRHDTVYWYQQGPGQDPQFLISFYEKMQSDKGSIPDRFSAQQFSDYHSELNMSSLELGDSALYFCASSSRLAAARETQYFGPGTRLLVL.

Concerning this clone: Other DNA sequences in this sample translate to the same CDR3. This sequence joins TRBV29-1 and TRBJ2-2; possibly TRBD1 for D (6 bases). From germline, CDR1 is SQVTM and CDR2 ANQGSEA. V was clipped by 3 bases and J by 2 bases, with 7 bases between them. This CDR3 is built from 13 residues. DNA of the CDR3: TGCAGCGTTGACAGGGGCAACACCGGGGAGCTGTTTTTT. Translation gives CSVDRGNTGELFF.

The chain recombines TRBV21-1 with TRBJ2-1; the table assigns TRBD2, which was not confirmed against the DNA. TRBV21-1 is a pseudogene locus. This CDR3 is 14 amino acids long. The CDR3 DNA sequence: TGTGCCACCCCGACTGCGGATTTTTACAATGAGCAGTTCTTC. This codes for CATPTADFYNEQFF.

The genes are TRBV2 and TRBJ2-3; TRBD2 matches 10 bases. CDR3 length: 16 amino acids. CDR1 is SNHLY, CDR2 FYNNEI, per germline. V was clipped by 2 bases and J by 6 bases; unmatched bases: 8. Written as DNA, the CDR3 is TGTGCCAGCAGTGAATTAAGCGGGAGGGCCGGTGATACGCAGTATTTT. Protein product: CASSELSGRAGDTQYF.

This chain links TRBV9 with TRBJ1-1; maybe TRBD1 (6 bases). The CDR3 extends over 17 amino acids. The germline gives CDR1 SGDLS, CDR2 YYNGEE. V was trimmed by 3 bases and J by 0 bases, leaving 18 bases between them. CDR3 nucleotides: TGTGCCAGCAGCGGCAGTACAGGGCCAGCCATGAACACTGAAGCTTTCTTT. Encoded protein: CASSGSTGPAMNTEAFF.

This clone appeared once. V is TRBV7-8 and J is TRBJ2-7; the match to TRBD2 covers 9 bases. The CDR3 runs 16 residues. The V segment lost 5 bases and the J segment 2 bases; nucleotides outside the gene matches: 10. Germline CDR1 SGHVS, CDR2 FQNEAQ. The CDR3 reads CASSPLAGMPTYEQYF. In DNA, the CDR3 is TGTGCCAGCAGCCCTCTAGCGGGGATGCCGACCTACGAGCAGTACTTC. Variable domain in full (rest from reference TRBV7-8 and TRBJ2-7): GAGVSQSPRYKVAKRGQDVALRCDPISGHVSLFWYQQALGQGPEFLTYFQNEAQLDKSGLPSDRFFAERPEGSVSTLKIQRTQQEDSAVYLCASSPLAGMPTYEQYFGPGTRLTVT.

The rearrangement links TRBV9 to TRBJ1-3; D is uncertain. The germline CDR1 and CDR2 sequences are SGDLS and YYNGEE. V lost 1 base and J 6 bases, leaving 17 bases between the germline ends. The CDR3 consists of 16 residues. CDR3 DNA: TGTGCCAGCAGCGTAAGAAGTGGAGGGAAAGAAAACACCATATATTTT. Its translation is CASSVRSGGKENTIYF.